This T cell receptor (beta chain) was identified during a study of T cells of healthy individuals. TCRdb reprocessed the 5' RACE reads via MiXCR and lists one record per CDR3 protein. The sample includes 41,000 or so distinct CDR3 sequences, about 4.5% of them seen just once. This clonotype was found many times. The CDR3 runs to 17 residues. This sequence was found in a human donor in good health. This chain connects TRBV21-1 to TRBJ2-3; TRBD2, the table's D call, lacks a check against the DNA. TRBV21-1 is flagged as a pseudogene. CDR3 DNA: TGTGCCAGCAGCAAATGTGCTAGCGGGAGTGGCACAGATACGCAGTATTTT. Protein: CASSKCASGSGTDTQYF.